These T cell receptor beta chains were read from a single sample in a study of T-cell memory formation after mild COVID-19. One entry per CDR3 protein results from TCRdb running MiXCR on the 5' RACE reads. The sample carries around 35,000 distinct CDR3 sequences, roughly 7.2% recorded once. The sequenced sample was PBMCs or a T cell subset sorted from them (not recorded which). The receptors were sampled from a man aged 18 to 30 who had mild COVID-19 (a few samples of this study predate the infection). Cell type and time point are not known. CDR3s include the opening cysteine and the closing phenylalanine or tryptophan. D genes are given only for firm matches. Clone size is given for some rows only: seen once, a few or many times, or a class if the clone is expanded.

J: TRBJ2-3
size: many
V: TRBV4-2
D: TRBD2
CDR3: CASSLTSSGGVSTDTQYF
DNA: TGTGCCAGCAGCCTGACGTCTAGCGGGGGGGTAAGCACAGATACGCAGTATTTT

J: TRBJ2-2
size: many
V: TRBV2
D: .
CDR3: CASSDFQGYTGELFF
DNA: TGTGCCAGCAGTGATTTTCAGGGGTACACCGGGGAGCTGTTTTTT

J: TRBJ1-1
size: many
V: TRBV5-1
D: .
CDR3: CASSLKQDTEAFF
DNA: TGCGCCAGCAGCTTGAAACAGGACACTGAAGCTTTCTTT

J: TRBJ1-2
size: many
V: TRBV6-1
D: .
CDR3: CASRDILNYGYTF
DNA: TGTGCCAGCAGGGACATCTTAAACTATGGCTACACCTTC

J: TRBJ2-1
size: .
V: TRBV6-5
D: .
CDR3: CASSFSRDIYNEQFF
DNA: TGTGCCAGCAGTTTCTCCCGGGACATTTACAATGAGCAGTTCTTC

J: TRBJ2-1
size: many
V: TRBV4-1
D: TRBD2
CDR3: CASSQVRLAVYNEQFF
DNA: TGCGCCAGCAGCCAAGTTAGGCTAGCGGTTTACAATGAGCAGTTCTTC

J: TRBJ1-1
size: .
V: TRBV7-2
D: .
CDR3: CASSLTAADTEAFF
DNA: TGTGCCAGCAGCCTCACGGCGGCGGACACTGAAGCTTTCTTT

J: TRBJ1-6
size: many
V: TRBV5-1
D: TRBD1
CDR3: CASSLGTGANSPLHF
DNA: TGCGCCAGCAGCTTGGGTACAGGGGCTAATTCACCCCTCCACTTT

J: TRBJ2-7
size: many
V: TRBV2
D: .
CDR3: CASGGTFSYEQYF
DNA: TGTGCCAGCGGCGGGACATTCTCCTACGAGCAGTACTTC

J: TRBJ2-5
size: many
V: TRBV5-1
D: TRBD2
CDR3: CASSLLPSGGPIQETQYF
DNA: TGCGCCAGCAGCTTGCTCCCTAGCGGGGGGCCTATACAAGAGACCCAGTACTTC

J: TRBJ2-7
size: many
V: TRBV9
D: .
CDR3: CASSVGGSGEQYF
DNA: TGTGCCAGCAGCGTAGGTGGGTCGGGCGAGCAGTACTTC

J: TRBJ2-3
size: many
V: TRBV5-1
D: .
CDR3: CASSPGPDTQYF
DNA: TGCGCCAGCAGCCCGGGGCCAGATACGCAGTATTTT

J: TRBJ1-4
size: .
V: TRBV28
D: .
CDR3: CASGDGVRRKLFF
DNA: TGTGCCAGCGGAGACGGTGTTCGTAGAAAACTGTTTTTT

J: TRBJ2-1
size: many
V: TRBV6-4
D: TRBD1
CDR3: CASSEAGQGANEQFF
DNA: TGTGCCAGCAGTGAAGCGGGACAGGGGGCTAATGAGCAGTTCTTC

J: TRBJ2-2
size: many
V: TRBV12-3/TRBV12-4
D: TRBD1
CDR3: CASSTRQGATGELFF
DNA: TGTGCCAGCAGTACAAGACAGGGGGCCACCGGGGAGCTGTTTTTT

J: TRBJ2-3
size: many
V: TRBV20-1
D: TRBD2
CDR3: CSARGDLAGGLPDTQYF
DNA: TGCAGTGCTAGAGGGGATCTAGCGGGGGGGCTTCCAGATACGCAGTATTTT

J: TRBJ2-5
size: few
V: TRBV5-4
D: .
CDR3: CASSFGGEEIQYF
DNA: TGTGCCAGCAGCTTCGGCGGGGAAGAGATCCAGTACTTC

J: TRBJ1-5
size: few
V: TRBV7-9
D: TRBD1
CDR3: CASSLTGGDQPQHF
DNA: TGTGCCAGCAGCTTGACAGGGGGGGATCAGCCCCAGCATTTT

J: TRBJ2-5
size: few
V: TRBV28
D: TRBD2
CDR3: CASMAGGRLIATQYF
DNA: TGTGCCAGCATGGCGGGGGGGAGGCTTATTGCGACCCAGTACTTC

J: TRBJ2-1
size: many
V: TRBV7-9
D: .
CDR3: CASSRTRPNEQFF
DNA: TGTGCCAGCAGCCGAACTAGGCCGAATGAGCAGTTCTTC

J: TRBJ2-1
size: many
V: TRBV7-2
D: TRBD1
CDR3: CASSRDRGPNEQFF
DNA: TGTGCCAGCAGCCGGGACAGGGGGCCCAATGAGCAGTTCTTC

J: TRBJ1-4
size: .
V: TRBV20-1
D: TRBD1
CDR3: CSAIDRGRGEKLFF
DNA: TGCAGTGCAATCGACAGGGGGCGAGGAGAAAAACTGTTTTTT

J: TRBJ1-2
size: many
V: TRBV5-4
D: TRBD1
CDR3: CASSPAAGQGSDGYTF
DNA: TGTGCCAGCAGTCCAGCCGCGGGACAGGGGTCGGATGGCTACACCTTC

J: TRBJ1-1
size: many
V: TRBV7-8
D: TRBD1
CDR3: CASSIRTGNTEAFF
DNA: TGTGCCAGCAGCATCCGGACAGGGAACACTGAAGCTTTCTTT

J: TRBJ2-6
size: many
V: TRBV12-3/TRBV12-4
D: TRBD2
CDR3: CASSLALRGLADSGANVLTF
DNA: TGTGCCAGCAGTTTAGCGCTAAGGGGACTAGCGGACTCTGGGGCCAACGTCCTGACTTTC

J: TRBJ2-5
size: many
V: TRBV4-3
D: .
CDR3: CASSHAGLGKTQYF
DNA: TGCGCCAGCAGCCATGCCGGGCTCGGGAAGACCCAGTACTTC

J: TRBJ1-6
size: many
V: TRBV2
D: .
CDR3: CASGSGSSYNSPLHF
DNA: TGTGCCAGCGGCTCTGGAAGCTCCTATAATTCACCCCTCCACTTT

J: TRBJ2-7
size: few
V: TRBV6-2/TRBV6-3
D: .
CDR3: CASSATPSTSYYEQYF
DNA: TGTGCCAGCAGTGCCACCCCATCGACTAGTTACTACGAGCAGTACTTC

J: TRBJ2-5
size: many
V: TRBV20-1
D: TRBD2
CDR3: CSAQTMRTSETQYF
DNA: TGCAGTGCTCAGACGATGAGGACTAGTGAGACCCAGTACTTC

J: TRBJ1-5
size: few
V: TRBV7-9
D: .
CDR3: CASSLVTSGLNHPQHF
DNA: TGTGCCAGCAGCTTAGTTACGTCGGGACTGAATCACCCCCAGCATTTT

J: TRBJ1-1
size: many
V: TRBV7-2
D: .
CDR3: CASSPGLAKNTEAFF
DNA: TGTGCCAGCAGCCCGGGACTAGCAAAGAACACTGAAGCTTTCTTT

J: TRBJ1-6
size: .
V: TRBV3-1
D: .
CDR3: CASSQAPQGNSPLHF
DNA: TGTGCCAGCAGCCAGGCTCCCCAGGGCAATTCACCCCTCCACTTT

J: TRBJ2-1
size: many
V: TRBV28
D: .
CDR3: CASSTGTPFYYEQFF
DNA: TGTGCCAGCAGTACCGGGACACCCTTTTACTACGAGCAGTTCTTC

J: TRBJ1-1
size: .
V: TRBV18
D: .
CDR3: CASLGRMNTEAFF
DNA: TGTGCCAGCTTAGGACGGATGAACACTGAAGCTTTCTTT

J: TRBJ2-1
size: many
V: TRBV4-2
D: .
CDR3: CASSQVLTHNEQFF
DNA: TGTGCCAGCAGCCAAGTACTCACCCACAATGAGCAGTTCTTC

J: TRBJ2-3
size: medium-sized
V: TRBV7-2
D: .
CDR3: CASSPGTGDTQYF
DNA: TGTGCCAGCAGCCCCGGAACCGGGGATACGCAGTATTTT

J: TRBJ1-6
size: many
V: TRBV11-2
D: TRBD1
CDR3: CASSPYRGESPLHF
DNA: TGTGCCAGCAGCCCGTACAGGGGGGAATCACCCCTCCACTTT